Listed here are 14 T cell receptor beta chains from one sample, sequenced in a study of cytomegalovirus exposure and HLA in healthy donors. This table comes from immunoSEQ multiplex PCR, and its TCRdb copy is limited to in-frame clones, with some not included. The data contain 250,000 or so clones, 90% of them singletons. Sequencing was carried out using PBMCs. Source of these receptors: a woman younger than 35 in good health and CMV-seronegative.

The rearrangement joins TRBV29-1 to TRBJ2-1; no reliable D call. Trimming took 4 bases from V and 9 from J, leaving 13 bases between them. The CDR3 extends over 12 amino acids. The germline V gene encodes CDR1 SQVTM and CDR2 ANQGSEA. In DNA form, the CDR3 reads TGCAGCGTTGGAACAGACCCTATTGAGCAGTTCTTC. Amino acids: CSVGTDPIEQFF.

The chain links TRBV11-2 to TRBJ1-2, with a tentative D call TRBD1 (6 bases). CDR1 is SGHAT, CDR2 FQNNGV, per germline. This CDR3 is built from 16 residues. V lost 1 base, J lost 4 bases, and 16 bases lay in between. The CDR3 nucleotides are TGTGCCAGCAGCTTAGTTCTCCAGGGGCGCGGCTATGGCTACACCTTC. Its translation: CASSLVLQGRGYGYTF.

The genes are TRBV6-5 and TRBJ1-5, with 9 bases identical to TRBD1. Germline V gene lookup returns CDR1 MNHEY and CDR2 SVGAGI. After removal of 4 bases from V and 7 bases from J, the junction contained 8 bases not matched to a gene. CDR3 size: 15 residues. CDR3 residues: CASSSGQGTIQPQHF. CDR3 DNA sequence: TGTGCCAGCAGTTCGGGACAGGGAACAATCCAGCCCCAGCATTTT.

The chain carries TRBV27 and TRBJ1-2; no definite D call. V was cut by 9 bases and J by 3 bases, with 17 bases left in between. The CDR3 length is 14 residues. Germline V gives CDR1 MNHEY, CDR2 SMNVEV (reference sequence). CDR3 residues: CASRGRSEHYGYTF. CDR3 DNA: TGTGCCAGTCGGGGTCGAAGCGAACACTATGGCTACACCTTC.

The rearrangement links TRBV28 to TRBJ1-1; 7 nucleotides line up with TRBD1. Germline trimming cut 1 base from V and 5 bases from J; bases unmatched to any gene: 10. This CDR3 comprises 16 residues. The V gene's germline CDR1 is MDHEN and CDR2 SYDVKM. CDR3 amino acids: CASSLSAGYRGTEAFF. The CDR3 nucleotides are TGTGCCAGCAGTTTATCGGCCGGATACAGGGGTACTGAAGCTTTCTTT.

The chain couples TRBV27 to TRBJ2-2, with D hard to call. The CDR3 sequence is 12 residues long. The germline V gene encodes CDR1 MNHEY and CDR2 SMNVEV (reference sequence). Trimming shortened V by 2 bases and J by 8 bases, and 6 bases separated the two germline ends. CDR3 bases: TGTGCCAGCAGTTTACTAGAAGGGGAGCTGTTTTTT. It is translated as CASSLLEGELFF.

Only one count was recorded for this clone. Since the CDR3 does not end with the conserved phenylalanine or tryptophan, this likely comes from a read error. The chain employs TRBV29-1 and TRBJ1-2; possible D gene TRBD1, 5 bases. V was trimmed by 5 bases and J by 5 bases, leaving 9 bases between them. There are 11 residues in the CDR3. In germline, CDR1 is SQVTM, CDR2 ANQGSEA. The CDR3 is CSVKGTYGYTI. The CDR3 DNA follows: TGCAGCGTTAAGGGGACTTATGGCTACACCATC.

This clone was observed once. V gene TRBV20-1 combines with J gene TRBJ2-7, with no clear D. CDR3 length equals 11 residues. The V end was cut by 3 bases, the J end by 0 bases, with 3 bases between. Germline CDR1 is DFQATT and CDR2 is SNEGSKA (reference sequence). The CDR3 loop reads CSARSSYEQYF. In nucleotides, the CDR3 is TGCAGTGCTAGGAGCTCCTACGAGCAGTACTTC.

Written as DNA, the CDR3 is TGTGCCAGTAGTATTCTCTGGGGCCCCAACCAAGAGACCCAGTACTTC. Residues: CASSILWGPNQETQYF. This chain joins TRBV19 and TRBJ2-5, with D maybe TRBD1 (5 bases). Germline V gives CDR1 LNHDA, CDR2 SQIVND (reference sequence). This CDR3 has 16 amino acids. V was clipped by 3 bases and J by 0 bases, with 14 bases between them.

In its sample, this clone was seen once. This rearrangement joins TRBV7-8 to TRBJ1-2; D unresolved. The CDR3 loop spans 15 amino acids. CDR1 is SGHVS, CDR2 FQNEAQ, per germline. V shed 0 bases and J shed 6 bases, with 14 bases lying between them. The CDR3 DNA follows: TGTGCCAGCAGCTTAGCGTGGGAGGGTACGGATGGCTACACCTTC. This sequence encodes CASSLAWEGTDGYTF. Variable domain in full (rest from reference TRBV7-8 and TRBJ1-2): GAGVSQSPRYKVAKRGQDVALRCDPISGHVSLFWYQQALGQGPEFLTYFQNEAQLDKSGLPSDRFFAERPEGSVSTLKIQRTQQEDSAVYLCASSLAWEGTDGYTFGSGTRLTVV.

This sequence joins TRBV13 and TRBJ1-1, with 10 positions matching TRBD1. Trimming removed 4 bases from V and 1 base from J; junction bases left unmatched: 12. The CDR3 runs 18 residues. Germline V gene sequence: CDR1 PRHDT, CDR2 FYEKMQ (reference sequence). For the CDR3, the DNA is TGTGCCAGCAGCTCTAGGACAGGGGGTTTTGGGAAGAACACTGAAGCTTTCTTT. Translating it yields CASSSRTGGFGKNTEAFF.

The chain has TRBV7-9 and TRBJ1-1; TRBD1 matches 9 bases. CDR1 and CDR2 (germline): SEHNR, FQNEAQ (reference sequence). The junction had 16 bases not matched to a gene; V was cut back by 1 base and J by 4 bases. The CDR3 sequence is 19 residues long. The CDR3 loop reads CASSLGLVTGGRRFTEAFF. The CDR3 DNA sequence: TGTGCCAGCAGCTTAGGGCTAGTAACAGGGGGCAGGCGGTTCACTGAAGCTTTCTTT.

V and J are TRBV7-9 and TRBJ2-3; D is unresolved. Germline V CDR1 and CDR2: SEHNR, FQNEAQ (reference sequence). The CDR3 consists of 17 residues. With 2 bases removed from V and 5 bases from J, the gap between germline ends came to 20 bases. CDR3 nucleotides: TGTGCCAGCAGCTTACCACCTTTAGTCCTGGTAGAAGATACGCAGTATTTT. Translation gives CASSLPPLVLVEDTQYF.

In regard to this clone: This sample also contains other DNA sequences that code for the same CDR3. This chain joins TRBV7-9 and TRBJ1-1; D unresolved. CDR3 length: 13 amino acids. Germline assignment: CDR1 SEHNR and CDR2 FQNEAQ (reference sequence). Trimming removed 3 bases at V and 1 base at J, with 6 bases between. The CDR3 region is CASSFERNTEAFF. DNA of the CDR3: TGTGCCAGCAGCTTCGAGAGGAACACTGAAGCTTTCTTT.